This T cell receptor (beta chain) was recovered during a study of CD8 T cells in Susac syndrome. Bulk CD8+ and CD4+ cells came from magnetic negative isolation; CD8+ TEMRA by FACS. Note on this clonotype: Its specificity is not known.

The authors reverse transcribed roughly 0.5 to 1 ug RNA with random hexamers. The amplification used immunoSEQ multiplex PCR on TCR beta CDR3; it spanned 54 Vbeta and 13 Jbeta. Each CDR3 protein gets one entry after TCRdb re-called the immunoSEQ multiplex PCR reads with MiXCR. The table records about 300,000 distinct CDR3 sequences, about 89% of them present only once. Germline CDR1 reads MNHEY; CDR2 reads SVGEGT. The V gene lost 5 bases and the J gene lost 8 bases, with 9 bases spanning the gap. CDR3 length equals 11 residues. Study-wide results and caveats: As acknowledged by the study, its TCR sequencing and HLA analysis included a relatively small number of individuals.

Input material: CD8+ T cells from PBMCs. The rearrangement joins TRBV6-2 or TRBV6-3 to TRBJ1-1; D gene ambiguous. This TCR was sampled from a human donor with multiple sclerosis. DNA of the CDR3: TGTGCCAGCAGTCTGAATTGGGAAGCTTTCTTT. It translates to CASSLNWEAFF.